The clone carrying this T cell receptor (beta chain) was observed many times. What it binds is unknown. This sample was included in a study of CD8 T cells in ankylosing spondylitis. Study outcomes and limitations: In ankylosing spondylitis blood, a motif of roughly 8 highly homologous TCR beta variants appeared characteristic. From matched ankylosing spondylitis synovial fluid, disease-linked clones were reportedly recovered at significantly enriched levels. Earlier work had already found some motif variants in reactive arthritis synovial fluid and blood.

Libraries for TCR beta were made by quantitative 5'-RACE with molecular barcodes. One entry per CDR3 protein results from TCRdb running MiXCR on the 5' RACE reads. The data show under 200,000 distinct CDR3 sequences, 11% seen once. Germline V gene data show CDR1 as MGHRA and CDR2 as YSYEKL. V shed 0 bases and J shed 4 bases, with 16 bases lying between them. This CDR3 region has 16 residues. The rearrangement links TRBV4-1 to TRBJ2-7, with a weak D call TRBD1 (5 bases). The receptor was derived from a male donor with ankylosing spondylitis or in good health (not recorded which). The sequencing sample was made of blood, either unsorted or a sorted T cell fraction (not recorded which). CDR3 sequence reads: CASSQDLQGRIYEQYF. DNA of the CDR3: TGCGCCAGCAGCCAAGATCTGCAGGGTCGGATTTACGAGCAGTACTTC.